The 21 T cell receptor beta chains below were found in one sample sequenced in a study of cytomegalovirus exposure and HLA in healthy donors (TCRdb year 2017). The library was obtained by the immunoSEQ multiplex PCR assay. For the multiplex PCR, a mixture combining 60 forward primers for TCR Vbeta segments and 13 reverse primers for TCR Jbeta segments was used. TCRdb carries this immuneACCESS record with in-frame sequences only. Its versions omit some clonotypes, under half of them owing to an unresolved V gene in the studies checked, with the rest unexplained. The sample yields a few hundred thousand clones; around nine tenths were counted once. Clones ranked in the top ten supply 1.7% of the sample. The specimen was PBMCs. These TCRs come from a girl aged 2-15 years in good health and CMV-seronegative.

The rearrangement links TRBV11-3 to TRBJ1-1; tentatively, D is TRBD1 (6 bases). CDR1 is SGHNT and CDR2 is YENEEA in the germline V gene. Trimming removed 2 bases from V and 12 bases from J, with 7 bases in between. This CDR3 is built from 10 residues. The CDR3 sequence is CASSLTGPFF. As DNA, the CDR3 is TGTGCCAGCAGCTTAACAGGGCCTTTCTTT.

This clone showed up just once. This chain links TRBV21-1 with TRBJ2-1; the tabulated D call, TRBD2, remains unverified against the DNA. TRBV21-1 is deemed a pseudogene. This CDR3 has 14 residues. The CDR3 spells CASRSGGPYNEQFF. The CDR3 DNA follows: TGTGCCAGCCGTTCGGGGGGCCCCTACAATGAGCAGTTCTTC.

The V and J genes are TRBV7-9 and TRBJ2-5, with 8 bases matching TRBD2. J lost 5 bases, V lost 2 bases, and 4 bases had no gene match. The CDR3 is 14 amino acids. The germline V gene has CDR1 SEHNR and CDR2 FQNEAQ (reference sequence). CDR3 nucleotide sequence: TGTGCCAGCAGCTTAAATCGGGGGGGGGAGACCCAGTACTTC. This gives the protein CASSLNRGGETQYF.

For this clone: A read error may produce the germline difference seen at one junction end. This rearrangement joins TRBV7-9 to TRBJ1-1; 7 positions match TRBD1. Germline CDR1 reads SEHNR; CDR2 reads FQNEAQ (reference sequence). CDR3 size: 17 residues. CDR3 sequence: CSSSSRISGQMNTEAFF. DNA for the CDR3: TGTTCCAGCAGCTCACGAATATCGGGACAGATGAACACTGAAGCTTTCTTT.

The chain employs TRBV4-1 and TRBJ1-1; 8 bases fit TRBD1. Germline trimming cut 4 bases from V and 3 bases from J; bases unmatched to any gene: 7. This CDR3 spans 15 amino acids. CDR1 and CDR2 (germline): MGHRA, YSYEKL. Written as DNA, the CDR3 is TGCGCCAGCAGCCTATTGACAGGGGACGACACTGAAGCTTTCTTT. Amino acids: CASSLLTGDDTEAFF.

To note about this clone: At one end the junction does not follow the germline gene, possibly because of a read error. The gene calls are TRBV29-1 and TRBJ2-7; perhaps TRBD2 as D (6 bases). This CDR3 has 12 residues. Germline values: CDR1 SQVTM, CDR2 ANQGSEA. CDR3 protein: CSVEDSRTSQLF. CDR3 bases: TGCAGCGTTGAGGACTCACGAACTAGCCAACTCTTC.

The chain carries TRBV19 and TRBJ1-5; the match to TRBD1 covers 7 bases. From germline, CDR1 is LNHDA and CDR2 SQIVND (reference sequence). Trimming cost V 8 bases and J 4 bases; bases outside gene matches: 8. The CDR3 spans 14 residues. DNA for the CDR3: TGTGCCAGTGCCCGGAGACAGGGAAATCAGCCCCAGCATTTT. This codes for CASARRQGNQPQHF. Filled out from reference TRBV19 and TRBJ1-5, the complete variable domain reads DGGITQSPKYLFRKEGQNVTLSCEQNLNHDAMYWYRQDPGQGLRLIYYSQIVNDFQKGDIAEGYSVSREKKESFPLTVTSAQKNPTAFYLCASARRQGNQPQHFGDGTRLSIL.

J is TRBJ2-1 and V is TRBV11-2, with TRBD2 identical over 12 bases. J lost 3 bases, V lost 5 bases, and 5 bases had no gene match. The CDR3 sequence is 16 residues long. Germline V gives CDR1 SGHAT, CDR2 FQNNGV. CDR3 loop: CASSLGLAGFYNEQFF. The CDR3 DNA reads as TGTGCCAGCAGCCTCGGACTAGCGGGATTCTACAATGAGCAGTTCTTC.

This clone occurred once. The chain joins TRBV7-8 to TRBJ2-7, with 8 positions matching TRBD2. The CDR3 is 16 amino acids. V lost 6 bases to trimming and J lost 1 base; unmatched junction nucleotides: 11. The germline gives CDR1 SGHVS, CDR2 FQNEAQ. The CDR3 sequence is CASRPQTSVLSYEQYF. CDR3 bases: TGTGCCAGCAGGCCCCAGACTAGCGTGCTTTCCTACGAGCAGTACTTC.

This clone was counted a single time. The chain employs TRBV5-5 and TRBJ2-2; D gene uncertain. The germline V gene has CDR1 SGHKS and CDR2 YYEKEE (reference sequence). This CDR3 region has 14 residues. V was cut by 1 base and J by 6 bases, with 10 bases left in between. CDR3 region: CASSLIDWAGELFF. CDR3 DNA: TGTGCCAGCAGCTTGATAGACTGGGCCGGGGAGCTGTTTTTT.

The genes are TRBV6-1 and TRBJ1-6, with 7 bases fitting TRBD1. Trimming took 3 bases from V and 9 from J; bases not matched to a gene: 5. The CDR3 is made up of 14 amino acids. Germline assignment: CDR1 MNHNS and CDR2 SASEGT. CDR3 sequence reads: CASSERKGASPLHF. CDR3 DNA sequence: TGTGCCAGCAGTGAGAGGAAGGGGGCTTCACCCCTCCACTTT.

CDR3 residues: CASSPPTSGDNEQFF. In DNA form, the CDR3 reads TGTGCCAGCAGCCCCCCGACTAGCGGAGACAATGAGCAGTTCTTC. The V and J genes are TRBV13 and TRBJ2-1; 9 positions match TRBD2. V shed 5 bases, J shed 5 bases, and the junction held 7 bases outside the gene matches. The CDR3 spans 15 residues. Per the germline V gene, CDR1 is PRHDT and CDR2 is FYEKMQ (reference sequence).

The rearrangement joins TRBV29-1 to TRBJ1-2, with 7 bases fitting TRBD1. Germline V CDR1 and CDR2: SQVTM, ANQGSEA. The CDR3 is 13 residues long. V dropped 5 bases and J dropped 3; count of bases not matched to a gene: 6. CDR3 loop: CSVLPGTDYGYTF. As DNA, the CDR3 is TGCAGCGTTCTACCCGGGACAGACTATGGCTACACCTTC. The variable domain in full, completed from reference TRBV29-1 and TRBJ1-2, reads SAVISQKPSRDICQRGTSLTIQCQVDSQVTMMFWYRQQPGQSLTLIATANQGSEATYESGFVIDKFPISRPNLTFSTLTVSNMSPEDSSIYLCSVLPGTDYGYTFGSGTRLTVV.

CDR3 in amino acids: CASSDGLVYNEQFF. As DNA, the CDR3 is TGCGCCAGCAGCGACGGACTAGTCTACAATGAGCAGTTCTTC. V usage is TRBV5-1 and J usage is TRBJ2-1; 7 bases map to TRBD2. The CDR3 loop spans 14 amino acids. From germline, CDR1 is SGHRS and CDR2 YFSETQ. V shed 4 bases, J shed 3 bases, and the junction held 4 bases outside the gene matches.

The V and J genes are TRBV5-1 and TRBJ2-2; the match to TRBD2 covers 16 bases. With 1 base clipped from V and 2 bases from J, the junction kept 5 bases outside the gene matches. This CDR3 is 19 amino acids long. Germline loops: CDR1 SGHRS, CDR2 YFSETQ. CDR3 nucleotides: TGCGCCAGCAGCTTGCCGGGACTAGCGGGAGGGATCAACACCGGGGAGCTGTTTTTT. Amino acids: CASSLPGLAGGINTGELFF.

The chain recombines TRBV25-1 with TRBJ1-6; D might be TRBD1 (5 bases). Trimming shortened V by 6 bases and J by 4 bases, and 10 bases separated the two germline ends. CDR3 length: 14 residues. Germline V CDR1 and CDR2: MGHDK, SYGVNS. The CDR3 here is CASRGDRYNSPLHF. CDR3 DNA sequence: TGTGCCAGCAGAGGCGACAGATATAATTCACCCCTCCACTTT. Full variable domain (rest looked up from reference TRBV25-1 and TRBJ1-6): EADIYQTPRYLVIGTGKKITLECSQTMGHDKMYWYQQDPGMELHLIHYSYGVNSTEKGDLSSESTVSRIRTEHFPLTLESARPSHTSQYLCASRGDRYNSPLHFGNGTRLTVT.

In regard to this clone: Other DNA variants within this sample encode the same CDR3. The chain recombines TRBV11-2 with TRBJ2-1; TRBD2 aligns across 13 bases. The CDR3 totals 16 residues. V dropped 6 bases and J dropped 1; count of bases not matched to a gene: 3. Germline lookup yields CDR1 SGHAT and CDR2 FQNNGV. Here the CDR3 DNA reads TGTGCCAGCAGTTGGACTAGCGGGGGATCCTACAATGAGCAGTTCTTC. Protein product: CASSWTSGGSYNEQFF.

This clone was observed a single time. This chain links TRBV7-9 with TRBJ1-5, with 7 bases identical to TRBD1. In germline, CDR1 is SEHNR, CDR2 FQNEAQ (reference sequence). Trimming at V came to 5 bases and at J to 5 bases, leaving 3 bases not matched to a gene. CDR3 size: 13 residues. Here the CDR3 reads CASSLQGDQPQHF. In DNA form, the CDR3 reads TGTGCCAGCAGCCTCCAGGGGGATCAGCCCCAGCATTTT. Looking up the rest from reference TRBV7-9 and TRBJ1-5 gives the full variable domain: DTGVSQNPRHKITKRGQNVTFRCDPISEHNRLYWYRQTLGQGPEFLTYFQNEAQLEKSRLLSDRFSAERPKGSFSTLEIQRTEQGDSAMYLCASSLQGDQPQHFGDGTRLSIL.

V gene TRBV27 combines with J gene TRBJ2-7; TRBD2 matches at 8 bases. The CDR3 has 15 amino acids. V dropped 3 bases and J dropped 3; count of bases not matched to a gene: 7. Per germline, CDR1 MNHEY and CDR2 SMNVEV (reference sequence). The CDR3 region has the DNA TGTGCCAGCAGTTTCGGTAGCGGGGCCTTCTACGAGCAGTACTTC. It encodes CASSFGSGAFYEQYF.

This rearrangement joins TRBV9 to TRBJ2-2, with D hard to call. Germline CDR1 SGDLS, CDR2 YYNGEE. Trimming took 2 bases from V and 7 from J, leaving 9 bases between them. CDR3 size: 13 residues. The DNA of the CDR3 is TGTGCCAGCAGCGTCCTAGGAGACGGGGAGCTGTTTTTT. The encoded protein is CASSVLGDGELFF.

The rearrangement links TRBV27 to TRBJ2-7; possible D gene TRBD2, 6 bases. Germline V gene sequence: CDR1 MNHEY, CDR2 SMNVEV (reference sequence). Trimming pared 0 bases from V and 3 bases from J, leaving 12 bases between. The CDR3 has 15 residues. CDR3 nucleotide sequence: TGTGCCAGCAGTTTATCAAACGGGGGAAACTACGAGCAGTACTTC. It yields the protein CASSLSNGGNYEQYF.